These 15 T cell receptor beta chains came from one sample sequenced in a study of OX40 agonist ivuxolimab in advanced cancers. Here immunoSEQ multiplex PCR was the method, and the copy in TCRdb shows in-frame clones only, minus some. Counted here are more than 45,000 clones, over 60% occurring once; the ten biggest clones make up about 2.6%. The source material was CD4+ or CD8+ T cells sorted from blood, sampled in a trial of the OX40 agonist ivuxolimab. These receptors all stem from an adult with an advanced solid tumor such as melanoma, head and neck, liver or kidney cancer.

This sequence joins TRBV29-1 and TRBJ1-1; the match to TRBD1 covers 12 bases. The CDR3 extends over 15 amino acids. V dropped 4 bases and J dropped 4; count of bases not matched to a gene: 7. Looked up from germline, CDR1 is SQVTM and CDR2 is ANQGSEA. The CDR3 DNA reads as TGCAGCGTTGTGGGGACAGGGGGCGCGGGCACTGAAGCTTTCTTT. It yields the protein CSVVGTGGAGTEAFF.

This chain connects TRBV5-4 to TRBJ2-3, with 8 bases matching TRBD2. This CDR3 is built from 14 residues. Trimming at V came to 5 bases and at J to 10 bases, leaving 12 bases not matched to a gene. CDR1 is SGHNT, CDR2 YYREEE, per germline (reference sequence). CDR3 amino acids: CASRSGTRALPQYF. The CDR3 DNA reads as TGTGCCAGCAGATCCGGGACTAGGGCCCTCCCGCAGTATTTT.

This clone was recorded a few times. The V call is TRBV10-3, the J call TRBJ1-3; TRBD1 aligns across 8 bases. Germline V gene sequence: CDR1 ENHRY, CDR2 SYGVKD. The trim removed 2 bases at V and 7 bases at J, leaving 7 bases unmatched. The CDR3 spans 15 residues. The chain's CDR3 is CAISERAGGLNTIYF. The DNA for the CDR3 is TGTGCCATCAGTGAGAGAGCAGGGGGCCTCAACACCATATATTTT.

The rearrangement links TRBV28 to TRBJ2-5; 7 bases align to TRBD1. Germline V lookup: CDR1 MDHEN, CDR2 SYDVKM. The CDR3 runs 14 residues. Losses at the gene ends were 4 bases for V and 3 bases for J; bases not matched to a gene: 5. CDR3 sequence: CASSSGTVKETQYF. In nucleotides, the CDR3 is TGTGCCAGCAGTTCGGGGACAGTTAAAGAGACCCAGTACTTC.

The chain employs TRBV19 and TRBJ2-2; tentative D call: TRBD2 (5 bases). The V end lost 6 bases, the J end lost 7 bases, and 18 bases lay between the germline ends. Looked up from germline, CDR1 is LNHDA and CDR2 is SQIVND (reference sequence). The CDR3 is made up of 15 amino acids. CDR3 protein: CASSSSLAYIGELFF. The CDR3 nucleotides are TGTGCCAGTAGCAGCAGTCTAGCCTACATCGGGGAGCTGTTTTTT.

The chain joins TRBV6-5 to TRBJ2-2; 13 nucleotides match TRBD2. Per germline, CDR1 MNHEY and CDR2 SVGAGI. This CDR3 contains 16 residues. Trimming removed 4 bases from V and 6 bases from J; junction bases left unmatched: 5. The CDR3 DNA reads TGTGCCAGCAGTTCCGCACTAGCGGGAGGGCCCGGGGAGCTGTTTTTT. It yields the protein CASSSALAGGPGELFF.

The CDR3 coding sequence is TGTGCCAGCTCACCAGGGTTTAACTATGGCTACACCTTC. It is translated as CASSPGFNYGYTF. The rearrangement joins TRBV18 to TRBJ1-2, with D hard to call. Per germline, CDR1 KGHSH and CDR2 LQKENI. The CDR3 spans 13 residues. The V end was cut by 2 bases, the J end by 1 base, with 5 bases between.

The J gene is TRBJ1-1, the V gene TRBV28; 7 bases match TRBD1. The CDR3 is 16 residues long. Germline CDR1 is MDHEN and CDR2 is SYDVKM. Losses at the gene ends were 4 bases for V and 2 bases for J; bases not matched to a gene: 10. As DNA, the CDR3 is TGTGCCAGCAGTTCCCTTGGGACAGAGATAAACACTGAAGCTTTCTTT. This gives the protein CASSSLGTEINTEAFF.

The CDR3 nucleotides are TGTGCCAGCATCCTTAGAGGGACAGACCTCAACGGGCAGTTCTTC. Protein sequence: CASILRGTDLNGQFF. This chain joins TRBV7-8 and TRBJ2-1, with TRBD1 matching over 7 bases. The CDR3 covers 15 residues. The V and J ends lost 7 bases and 12 bases, in that order; junction bases with no gene match: 18. Germline loops: CDR1 SGHVS, CDR2 FQNEAQ.

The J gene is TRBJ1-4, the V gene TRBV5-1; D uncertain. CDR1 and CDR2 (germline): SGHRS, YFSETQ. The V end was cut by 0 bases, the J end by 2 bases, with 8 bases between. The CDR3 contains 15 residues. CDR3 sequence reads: CASSLDPGTNEKLFF. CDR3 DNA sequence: TGCGCCAGCAGCTTGGATCCGGGGACTAATGAAAAACTGTTTTTT.

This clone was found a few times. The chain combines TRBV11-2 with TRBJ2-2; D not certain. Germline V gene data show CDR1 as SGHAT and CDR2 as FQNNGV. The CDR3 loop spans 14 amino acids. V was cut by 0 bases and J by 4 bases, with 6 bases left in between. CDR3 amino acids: CASSLEPGTGELFF. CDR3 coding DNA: TGTGCCAGCAGCTTAGAGCCGGGCACCGGGGAGCTGTTTTTT.

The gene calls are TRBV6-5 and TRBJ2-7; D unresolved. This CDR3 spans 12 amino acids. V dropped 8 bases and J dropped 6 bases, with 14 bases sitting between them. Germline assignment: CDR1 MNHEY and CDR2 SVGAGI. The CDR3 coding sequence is TGTGCCAGCCGTCCACGGGCCTCCGAGCAGTACTTC. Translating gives CASRPRASEQYF.

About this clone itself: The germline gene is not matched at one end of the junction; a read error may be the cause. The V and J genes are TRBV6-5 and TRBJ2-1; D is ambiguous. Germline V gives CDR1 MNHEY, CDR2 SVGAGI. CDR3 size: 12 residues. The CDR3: CASSYSGNGQFF. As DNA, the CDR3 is TGTGCCAGCAGTTACTCGGGGAATGGGCAGTTCTTC.

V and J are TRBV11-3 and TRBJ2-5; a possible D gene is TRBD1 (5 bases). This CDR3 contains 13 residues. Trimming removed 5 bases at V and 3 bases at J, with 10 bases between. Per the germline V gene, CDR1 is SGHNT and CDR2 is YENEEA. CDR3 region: CASSQGIEETQYF. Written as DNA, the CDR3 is TGTGCCAGCAGCCAGGGCATCGAAGAGACCCAGTACTTC.

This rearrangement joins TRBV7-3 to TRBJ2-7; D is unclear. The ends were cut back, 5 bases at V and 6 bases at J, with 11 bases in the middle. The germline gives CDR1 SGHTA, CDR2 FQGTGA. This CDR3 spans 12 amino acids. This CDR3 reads CASSLIPAEQYF. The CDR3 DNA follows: TGTGCCAGCAGCCTAATCCCAGCCGAGCAGTACTTC.